These T cell receptor beta chains were read from a single sample in a study of cytomegalovirus exposure and HLA in healthy donors. TCRdb's table, derived via immunoSEQ multiplex PCR, lists solely in-frame clones and lacks some. The sample has around 50,000 clones, 60% to 85% seen once. Sequenced sample: PBMCs. All receptors come from a man younger than 40 in good health and CMV-seropositive. Each CDR3 is given with its conserved first and last residue. The order of the fields is clone size, J gene, D gene, V gene, CDR3 DNA, CDR3 protein. A D gene is named only where the DNA matches it firmly. Clone sizes are given selectively: once, few, many, or a class where the clone is expanded.

size: -; J: TRBJ2-3; D: -; V: TRBV10-3; DNA: TGTGCCATCAGTGAGTCGGCTAGCACAGATACGCAGTATTTT; CDR3: CAISESASTDTQYF
size: -; J: TRBJ2-7; D: TRBD2; V: TRBV9; DNA: TGTGCCAGCAGCGTAGGAGCGGGGGGGAACGAGCAGTACTTC; CDR3: CASSVGAGGNEQYF
size: -; J: TRBJ2-1; D: TRBD2; V: TRBV7-8; DNA: TGTGCCAGCAGCTTGCGCGGGGGGCCCGACGATGAGCAGTTCTTC; CDR3: CASSLRGGPDDEQFF
size: -; J: TRBJ2-7; D: TRBD2; V: TRBV18; DNA: TGTGCCAGCTCACCAGCTAGCGGGTCCTACGAGCAGTACTTC; CDR3: CASSPASGSYEQYF
size: -; J: TRBJ1-2; D: TRBD1; V: TRBV6-4; DNA: TGTGCCAGCAGTAGGGGACAGGCCCCGGGGGGCTACACCTTC; CDR3: CASSRGQAPGGYTF
size: -; J: TRBJ2-7; D: -; V: TRBV7-3; DNA: TGTGCCAGCAGCTTGGGGCCGGAGGGATGGCAGTACTTC; CDR3: CASSLGPEGWQYF
size: -; J: TRBJ1-6; D: -; V: TRBV6-6; DNA: TGTGCCAGCAACAGGGAGAATTCACCCCTCCACTTT; CDR3: CASNRENSPLHF
size: few; J: TRBJ2-3; D: TRBD2; V: TRBV5-4; DNA: TGTGCCAGCAGCCCCCGGGGGGGGGAGAGGAGCACAGATACGCAGTATTTT; CDR3: CASSPRGGERSTDTQYF
size: many; J: TRBJ2-3; D: TRBD1; V: TRBV14; DNA: TGTGCCAGCAGCCCCACGGACAGGGGGGGAGCAGATACGCAGTATTTT; CDR3: CASSPTDRGGADTQYF
size: -; J: TRBJ1-1; D: -; V: TRBV19; DNA: TGTGCCAGTAGTCCACCTTCGGGGTGGGACACTGAAGCTTTCTTT; CDR3: CASSPPSGWDTEAFF
size: -; J: TRBJ1-1; D: -; V: TRBV5-6; DNA: TGTGCCAGCAGCTCAGACAGTAATGAAGCTTTCTTT; CDR3: CASSSDSNEAFF
size: -; J: TRBJ2-7; D: TRBD1; V: TRBV28; DNA: TGTGCCAGCAGTTTATGGGGACAGGTCGAGCAGTACTTC; CDR3: CASSLWGQVEQYF
size: -; J: TRBJ2-7; D: -; V: TRBV6-1; DNA: TGTGCCAGCAGCGACACTAGAGACTACGAGCAGTACTTC; CDR3: CASSDTRDYEQYF
size: -; J: TRBJ1-2; D: -; V: TRBV28; DNA: TGTGCCAGCAGCCCTATTACTACAGGGAACTATGGCTACACCTTC; CDR3: CASSPITTGNYGYTF
size: once; J: TRBJ1-1; D: TRBD1; V: TRBV2; DNA: TGTGCCAGCAGTACAGGACAGGGGGCAACTGAAGCTTTCTTT; CDR3: CASSTGQGATEAFF
size: -; J: TRBJ1-1; D: -; V: TRBV7-3; DNA: TGTGCCAGCAGCCCAGGTGGCAGGGTGAACACTGAAGCTTTCTTT; CDR3: CASSPGGRVNTEAFF
size: -; J: TRBJ2-7; D: -; V: TRBV14; DNA: TGTGCCAGCAGCCCATTCCAACAGGGTATCCCCTACGAGCAGTACTTC; CDR3: CASSPFQQGIPYEQYF
size: -; J: TRBJ1-4; D: -; V: TRBV2; DNA: TGTGCCAGCAGGCAAGCGCCTGCAACTAATGAAAAACTGTTTTTT; CDR3: CASRQAPATNEKLFF
size: -; J: TRBJ1-2; D: -; V: TRBV5-1; DNA: TGCGCCAGCAGCTTGGCCGTTTCAGGGCGGTATGGCTACACCTTC; CDR3: CASSLAVSGRYGYTF
size: -; J: TRBJ1-1; D: -; V: TRBV18; DNA: TGTGCCAGCTCACCAGGGGCGGAGTACACTGAAGCTTTCTTT; CDR3: CASSPGAEYTEAFF
size: -; J: TRBJ1-1; D: TRBD1; V: TRBV5-1; DNA: TGCGCCAGCAGGAGGGGGCTCACGAACACTGAAGCTTTCTTT; CDR3: CASRRGLTNTEAFF
size: -; J: TRBJ2-7; D: TRBD1; V: TRBV10-3; DNA: TGTGCCATCAGCTGGGACAGTTCCTACGAGCAGTACTTC; CDR3: CAISWDSSYEQYF
size: -; J: TRBJ1-3; D: -; V: TRBV13; DNA: TGTGCCAGCGATTTAAGCCCTTACTCTGGAAACACCATATATTTT; CDR3: CASDLSPYSGNTIYF
size: once; J: TRBJ2-7; D: -; V: TRBV18; DNA: TGTGCCAGCCGGACAGTCTCCTACGAGCAGTACTTC; CDR3: CASRTVSYEQYF
size: -; J: TRBJ2-1; D: -; V: TRBV6-5; DNA: TGTGCCAGCATGGGGGGTTTTCACAATGAGCAGTTCTTC; CDR3: CASMGGFHNEQFF
size: -; J: TRBJ2-7; D: TRBD2; V: TRBV6-6; DNA: TGTGCCAGCAGTCACGGGGAGGGATACAACGAGCAGTACTTC; CDR3: CASSHGEGYNEQYF
size: -; J: TRBJ2-3; D: -; V: TRBV6-5; DNA: TGTGCCAGCAGTTACTCTCAGGGGAAAGATACGCAGTATTTT; CDR3: CASSYSQGKDTQYF
size: once; J: TRBJ1-1; D: -; V: TRBV27; DNA: TGTGCCAGCAGTTTAGTATGGGCAGCGGGCACTGAAGCTTTCTTT; CDR3: CASSLVWAAGTEAFF
size: -; J: TRBJ1-1; D: TRBD1; V: TRBV5-1; DNA: TGCGCCAGCAGTCTAGGGACAGGGGTGACTGAAGCTTTCTTT; CDR3: CASSLGTGVTEAFF
size: -; J: TRBJ1-4; D: -; V: TRBV27; DNA: TGTGCCAGCACCCAGGCGGGGAGCGAAAAACTGTTTTTT; CDR3: CASTQAGSEKLFF
size: few; J: TRBJ2-3; D: -; V: TRBV6-1; DNA: TGTGCCAGCAGTGAAGAGGCAGGGGGCACAGATACGCAGTATTTT; CDR3: CASSEEAGGTDTQYF
size: -; J: TRBJ2-1; D: TRBD2; V: TRBV7-2; DNA: TGTGCCAGCACCCCCGGTCGTCCGGGACTAGCGTACAATGAGCAGTTCTTC; CDR3: CASTPGRPGLAYNEQFF
size: -; J: TRBJ1-2; D: -; V: TRBV18; DNA: TGTGCCAGCTCACCACGGACAGACACTAACTATGGCTACACCTTC; CDR3: CASSPRTDTNYGYTF
size: -; J: TRBJ2-6; D: -; V: TRBV4-1; DNA: TGCGCCAGCAGCCAAGATCGGTTCGGGGCCAACGTCCTGACTTTC; CDR3: CASSQDRFGANVLTF
size: -; J: TRBJ1-1; D: -; V: TRBV2; DNA: TGTGCCAGCAGTCCAGCGGGGGGGAACACTGAAGCTTTCTTT; CDR3: CASSPAGGNTEAFF
size: -; J: TRBJ1-3; D: -; V: TRBV27; DNA: TGTGCCAGCAGTCCTTTATACTCTGGAAACACCATATATTTT; CDR3: CASSPLYSGNTIYF
size: -; J: TRBJ1-4; D: TRBD1; V: TRBV5-1; DNA: TGCGCCAGCAGCTTGGTTGCAGGGGGCGCCTCTGAAAAACTGTTTTTT; CDR3: CASSLVAGGASEKLFF
size: few; J: TRBJ2-1; D: TRBD1; V: TRBV6-5; DNA: TGTGCCAGCAGTTACGTGCCGGACAGGGTTTACAATGAGCAGTTCTTC; CDR3: CASSYVPDRVYNEQFF
size: -; J: TRBJ2-3; D: TRBD2; V: TRBV6-1; DNA: TGTGCCAGCAGTGGACTAGCGGGGGGCACAGATACGCAGTATTTT; CDR3: CASSGLAGGTDTQYF
size: -; J: TRBJ2-5; D: TRBD2; V: TRBV18; DNA: TGTGCCAGCTCAAGCGGGGGGCCGGGGGAGACCCAGTACTTC; CDR3: CASSSGGPGETQYF
size: -; J: TRBJ1-6; D: -; V: TRBV18; DNA: TGTGCCAGCTCACCCCAGGGGCCTAGTGGTAATTCACCCCTCCACTTT; CDR3: CASSPQGPSGNSPLHF
size: -; J: TRBJ1-2; D: -; V: TRBV18; DNA: TGTGCCAGCCAACCAACCCCGTCGGACAGACACTATGGCTACACCTTC; CDR3: CASQPTPSDRHYGYTF
size: few; J: TRBJ1-1; D: -; V: TRBV4-1; DNA: TGCGCCAGCAGTGACAGGACCCCTGAAGCTTTCTTT; CDR3: CASSDRTPEAFF
size: once; J: TRBJ1-5; D: -; V: TRBV15; DNA: TGTGCCACCAGCAGAGATCTAGGGGGGGCTCAGCCCCAGCATTTT; CDR3: CATSRDLGGAQPQHF
size: -; J: TRBJ1-6; D: -; V: TRBV7-8; DNA: TGTGCCAGCAGCCCACAGACAGGCTTTAATTCACCCCTCCACTTT; CDR3: CASSPQTGFNSPLHF
size: -; J: TRBJ2-7; D: -; V: TRBV5-1; DNA: TGCGCCAGCAGCTTGGCTCCGGGCTCCTACGAGCAGTACTTC; CDR3: CASSLAPGSYEQYF
size: -; J: TRBJ2-6; D: -; V: TRBV21-1; DNA: TGTGCCAGCAGCGACCGGGACAGGGAAGCTGGGGCCAACGTCCTGACTTTC; CDR3: CASSDRDREAGANVLTF
size: -; J: TRBJ2-1; D: TRBD1; V: TRBV9; DNA: TGTGCCAGCAGCGTAGGAGGGGGCCCCTACAATGAGCAGTTCTTC; CDR3: CASSVGGGPYNEQFF
size: -; J: TRBJ1-2; D: TRBD1; V: TRBV5-1; DNA: TGCGCCAGCAGCTTAAGTCAGGGGGGTAACTATGGCTACACCTTC; CDR3: CASSLSQGGNYGYTF